These T cell receptor beta chains were read from a single sample in a study of blood T cell repertoires in COVID-19. Here immunoSEQ multiplex PCR was the method, and the copy in TCRdb shows in-frame clones only, minus some. The table shows roughly 180,000 clones, with about nine tenths occurring only once. The sequenced material came from PBMCs or T cells enriched from blood (not recorded which). These receptors were taken from a woman aged 30 to 39 who had recovered from COVID-19. The CDR3 runs from the conserved cysteine through the conserved F or W. The order of the fields is D gene, J gene, clone size, CDR3 length, V gene, CDR3 protein, CDR3 DNA. D genes are given only for firm matches. Clone size is not always given. Where it is, it says once, few, many or a class for expanded clones.

D gene: TRBD1
J gene: TRBJ1-1
clone size: -
CDR3 length: 12
V gene: TRBV3-1/TRBV3-2
CDR3 protein: CASSPRDREAFF
CDR3 DNA: TGTGCCAGCAGCCCCCGGGACAGGGAAGCTTTCTTT

D gene: -
J gene: TRBJ2-1
clone size: -
CDR3 length: 16
V gene: TRBV24-1
CDR3 protein: CATSDPQAGSYNEQFF
CDR3 DNA: TGTGCCACCAGTGATCCCCAAGCGGGCTCCTACAATGAGCAGTTCTTC

D gene: -
J gene: TRBJ1-1
clone size: -
CDR3 length: 15
V gene: TRBV6-2/TRBV6-3
CDR3 protein: CASSHRDTLNTEAFF
CDR3 DNA: TGTGCCAGCAGTCACCGGGACACATTAAACACTGAAGCTTTCTTT

D gene: TRBD2
J gene: TRBJ2-7
clone size: -
CDR3 length: 19
V gene: TRBV3-1/TRBV3-2
CDR3 protein: CASSQYGIGSGTGSYEQYF
CDR3 DNA: TGTGCCAGCAGCCAATACGGGATTGGGAGCGGGACCGGATCCTACGAGCAGTACTTC

D gene: TRBD2
J gene: TRBJ2-2
clone size: -
CDR3 length: 16
V gene: TRBV4-2
CDR3 protein: CASSRERGFDTGELFF
CDR3 DNA: TGTGCCAGCAGCCGTGAGCGGGGTTTTGACACCGGGGAGCTGTTTTTT

D gene: -
J gene: TRBJ1-4
clone size: -
CDR3 length: 14
V gene: TRBV18
CDR3 protein: CASSPGQGREKLFF
CDR3 DNA: TGTGCCAGCTCACCAGGCCAGGGGAGAGAAAAACTGTTTTTT

D gene: TRBD2
J gene: TRBJ2-5
clone size: -
CDR3 length: 15
V gene: TRBV18
CDR3 protein: CASSPGLAGVETQYF
CDR3 DNA: TGTGCCAGCTCACCAGGGTTAGCGGGAGTAGAGACCCAGTACTTC

D gene: TRBD1
J gene: TRBJ2-7
clone size: -
CDR3 length: 15
V gene: TRBV7-8
CDR3 protein: CASSSSPGTGDEQYF
CDR3 DNA: TGTGCCAGCAGCTCATCCCCCGGGACAGGGGACGAGCAGTACTTC

D gene: -
J gene: TRBJ2-1
clone size: -
CDR3 length: 12
V gene: TRBV7-9
CDR3 protein: CASSLNSYEQFF
CDR3 DNA: TGTGCCAGCAGCTTAAATTCCTATGAGCAGTTCTTC

D gene: -
J gene: TRBJ2-4
clone size: once
CDR3 length: 15
V gene: TRBV3-1/TRBV3-2
CDR3 protein: CASSLQQGAKNIQYF
CDR3 DNA: TGTGCCAGCAGCCTACAACAGGGTGCCAAAAACATTCAGTACTTC

D gene: -
J gene: TRBJ1-3
clone size: -
CDR3 length: 14
V gene: TRBV7-2
CDR3 protein: CASSLRGSGNTIYF
CDR3 DNA: TGTGCCAGCAGCTTAAGGGGCTCTGGAAACACCATATATTTT

D gene: -
J gene: TRBJ1-5
clone size: -
CDR3 length: 16
V gene: TRBV18
CDR3 protein: CASSPPSARGNQPQHF
CDR3 DNA: TGTGCCAGCTCACCACCGTCCGCCAGGGGCAATCAGCCCCAGCATTTT

D gene: -
J gene: TRBJ1-1
clone size: -
CDR3 length: 14
V gene: TRBV7-3
CDR3 protein: CATKPGATSAEAFF
CDR3 DNA: TGTGCCACGAAGCCGGGAGCCACGTCGGCTGAAGCTTTCTTT

D gene: -
J gene: TRBJ2-5
clone size: -
CDR3 length: 14
V gene: TRBV5-4
CDR3 protein: CASSLEGGRETQYF
CDR3 DNA: TGTGCCAGCAGCTTGGAAGGCGGCAGAGAGACCCAGTACTTC